This TCR beta chain was retrieved from a study of CD8 T cells in Susac syndrome. Whole-study findings and limits: Acknowledgment was made by the study that its TCR sequencing and HLA analysis involved a relatively small number of individuals.

To note about this clonotype: Its specificity is not known.

A quantity of roughly 0.5 to 1 ug RNA underwent reverse transcription using random hexamers. With immunoSEQ multiplex PCR, TCR beta CDR3 was amplified across 54 Vbeta and 13 Jbeta. Via MiXCR, TCRdb re-called the immunoSEQ multiplex PCR reads, giving one row per CDR3 protein. The sample has around 150,000 distinct CDR3 sequences; 85% to 95% are singletons. Sequencing of TCR beta was carried out in blood CD8+ and CD4+ T cells. Isolation of CD8+ and CD4+ T cells was performed negatively, whereas enrichment of TEMRA cells was done by FACS. The CDR3 extends over 14 amino acids. CDR1 and CDR2 (germline): ENHRY, SYGVKD. The trim removed 7 bases at V and 1 base at J, leaving 5 bases unmatched.

The receptor comes from a human donor in good health. This sequence joins TRBV10-3 and TRBJ2-3; 7 bases are a match to TRBD1. Material: CD4+ T cells from PBMCs. This CDR3 reads CAIKDRAGTDTQYF. The CDR3 bases are TGTGCCATCAAAGACAGGGCTGGCACAGATACGCAGTATTTT.